Below are 8 T cell receptor beta chains sequenced from a single sample in a study of T-cell reconstitution after alpha-beta-depleted transplantation in children. Study observations and caveats: The main origin of T-cell counts and diversity one year after transplant was newly produced T cells.

Their target antigens are unknown. Using unique molecular identifiers, the investigators prepared the TCRbeta library. TCRdb independently ran MiXCR on the PCR reads; one entry per CDR3 protein. The sample has some 300,000 distinct CDR3 sequences, over 7% seen once. Sequencing was performed on peripheral blood, taken 360 days after TCRalphabeta/CD19-depleted stem cell transplant. The source is a female patient aged 2 to 10 who had a stem cell transplant for Fanconi anemia, so the T cells may come from the graft donor.

This clonotype was recorded many times. The V gene is TRBV6-2 or TRBV6-3, the J gene TRBJ1-6; unclear D gene. There are 12 residues in the CDR3. The germline gives CDR1 MNHEY, CDR2 SVGEGT. Trimming cost V 8 bases and J 3 bases, with 5 bases left between them. The CDR3: CASSDYNSPLHF. Written as DNA, the CDR3 is TGTGCCAGCTCAGACTATAATTCACCCCTCCACTTT.

This clonotype has a count of ten or more. The J gene is TRBJ2-3, the V gene TRBV5-1, with D unresolved. With 0 bases removed from V and 2 bases from J, the gap between germline ends came to 13 bases. CDR1 and CDR2 from the germline V gene are SGHRS and YFSETQ. This CDR3 has 16 amino acids. Here the CDR3 DNA reads TGCGCCAGCAGCTTGGCCCCTTCTAAGGACACAGATACGCAGTATTTT. Translated, it gives CASSLAPSKDTDTQYF.

This clonotype appeared many times. V is TRBV4-2 and J is TRBJ2-3; D perhaps matches TRBD2 (5 bases). Germline loops: CDR1 LGHNA, CDR2 YNFKEQ. With 1 base removed from V and 5 bases from J, the gap between germline ends came to 10 bases. There are 14 residues in the CDR3. CDR3 protein: CASSQALEGDTQYF. As DNA, the CDR3 is TGTGCCAGCAGCCAAGCACTAGAGGGAGATACGCAGTATTTT.

For this clonotype: This clone may be a read error of a much larger clone one base away. V and J are TRBV6-1 and TRBJ2-5; D might be TRBD2 (6 bases). Germline V gives CDR1 MNHNS, CDR2 SASEGT. This CDR3 spans 13 amino acids. The CDR3 bases are TGTGCCAGCAGAAGGAGGGGTGGAGTGACCCAGTGCTTC. Protein sequence: CASRRRGGVTQCF.

The chain combines TRBV9 with TRBJ2-2, with D tentatively TRBD2 (5 bases). V gave up 0 bases and J gave up 7 bases, with 16 bases separating them. This CDR3 is 16 amino acids long. In germline, CDR1 is SGDLS, CDR2 YYNGEE. The DNA of the CDR3 is TGTGCCAGCAGCGTAGGCCCGAGGGTGAATGGCGGGGAGCTGTTTTTT. Translating gives CASSVGPRVNGGELFF.

This clonotype came up many times. The chain links TRBV7-2 to TRBJ2-2; possible D gene TRBD2, 6 bases. The CDR3 sequence is 15 residues long. The germline V and J ends were trimmed by 2 bases and 6 bases, with 13 bases remaining between them. Looked up from germline, CDR1 is SGHTA and CDR2 is FQGNSA. The CDR3 spells CASSLYRRGAGELFF. The CDR3 DNA follows: TGTGCCAGCAGCTTATATCGGCGGGGAGCCGGGGAGCTGTTTTTT.

This chain joins TRBV2 and TRBJ2-7; D is perhaps TRBD2 (6 bases). In germline, CDR1 is SNHLY, CDR2 FYNNEI. The CDR3 totals 15 residues. Trimming took 2 bases from V and 3 from J, leaving 14 bases between them. CDR3 DNA: TGTGCCAGCAGTGAACAGGCTAGCGAATTCTACGAGCAGTACTTC. As protein: CASSEQASEFYEQYF.

This clonotype was counted many times. The V gene is TRBV10-3, the J gene TRBJ1-1; no clear D gene. Trimming pared 6 bases from V and 1 base from J, leaving 9 bases between. CDR1 is ENHRY and CDR2 is SYGVKD in the germline V gene. The CDR3 spans 13 residues. CDR3 protein: CAISGRENTEAFF. The DNA of the CDR3 is TGTGCCATCAGCGGACGGGAGAACACTGAAGCTTTCTTT.